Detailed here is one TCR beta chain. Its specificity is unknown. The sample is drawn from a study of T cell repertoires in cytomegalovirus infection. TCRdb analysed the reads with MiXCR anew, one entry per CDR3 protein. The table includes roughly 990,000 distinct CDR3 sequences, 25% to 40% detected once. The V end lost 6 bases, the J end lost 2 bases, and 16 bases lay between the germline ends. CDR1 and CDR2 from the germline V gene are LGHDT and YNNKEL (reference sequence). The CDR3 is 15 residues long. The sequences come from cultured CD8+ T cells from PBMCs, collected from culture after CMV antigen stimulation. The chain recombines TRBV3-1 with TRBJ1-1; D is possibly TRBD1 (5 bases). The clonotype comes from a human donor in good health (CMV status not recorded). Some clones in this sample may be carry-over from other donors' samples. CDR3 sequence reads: CASRTLDSKNTEAFF. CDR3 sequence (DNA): TGTGCCAGCAGAACCCTAGACAGCAAAAACACTGAAGCTTTCTTT.